The clone carrying this TCR beta chain was seen a handful of times. The antigen remains unidentified. Primers for the PCR totalled 60 Vbeta and 13 Jbeta. In the original processing: Later reanalysis found around 84 million unique TCR beta chains, roughly 10 million of them shared. Produced via immunoSEQ multiplex PCR; TCRdb's table is partial and in-frame only. The D gene and trimming were derived from the DNA, and the V and J assignments and clone size from that table. Among 100,000 to 150,000 clones listed, roughly 77% were seen once. In germline, CDR1 is GTSNPN, CDR2 SVGIG (reference sequence). The CDR3 consists of 19 residues. V lost 4 bases, J lost 2 bases, and 18 bases stayed unmatched. This sample is part of a study of cytomegalovirus exposure and HLA in healthy donors. Study findings and constraints: Researchers reported that a few CMV-associated chains were confirmed in vitro as CMV antigen-specific.

The V and J genes are TRBV30 and TRBJ2-5; the match to TRBD2 covers 11 bases. This TCR came from a man younger than 30 in good health and CMV-seronegative. The sequenced sample consisted of PBMCs. The CDR3 reads CAWIKAPPRLAGTQETQYF. The CDR3 region has the DNA TGTGCCTGGATCAAAGCCCCTCCCCGACTAGCGGGGACTCAAGAGACCCAGTACTTC.